This entry concerns a single TCR beta chain. This sample is drawn from a study of cytomegalovirus exposure and HLA in healthy donors. Primers: 60 Vbeta forward and 13 Jbeta reverse. Here immunoSEQ multiplex PCR was the method, and the copy in TCRdb shows in-frame clones only, minus some. In the table there are 90,000 to 100,000 clones, under 85% of which are singletons. In germline, CDR1 is SNHLY, CDR2 FYNNEI. Trimming removed 7 bases from V and 3 bases from J; junction bases left unmatched: 13. The CDR3 has 18 amino acids. Sequencing used PBMCs. This clonotype was sampled from a woman between 40 and 55 years old in good health and CMV-seronegative. The chain couples TRBV2 to TRBJ2-2; the match to TRBD1 covers 11 bases. The CDR3 region is CASTPIGTGGIYTGELFF. The DNA of the CDR3 is TGTGCCAGCACCCCGATAGGGACAGGGGGAATCTACACCGGGGAGCTGTTTTTT.